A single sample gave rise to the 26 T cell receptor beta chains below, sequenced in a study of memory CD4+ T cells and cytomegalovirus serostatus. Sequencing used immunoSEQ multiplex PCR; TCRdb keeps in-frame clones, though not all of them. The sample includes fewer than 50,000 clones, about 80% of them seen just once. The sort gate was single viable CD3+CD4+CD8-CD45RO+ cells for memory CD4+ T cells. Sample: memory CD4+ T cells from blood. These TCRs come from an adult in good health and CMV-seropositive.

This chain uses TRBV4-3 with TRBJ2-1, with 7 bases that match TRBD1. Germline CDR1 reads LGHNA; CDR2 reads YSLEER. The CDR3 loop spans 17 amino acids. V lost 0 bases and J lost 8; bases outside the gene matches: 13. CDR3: CASSQDSLDRDGYEQFF. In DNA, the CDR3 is TGCGCCAGCAGCCAAGATTCCCTTGACAGGGATGGCTATGAGCAGTTCTTC.

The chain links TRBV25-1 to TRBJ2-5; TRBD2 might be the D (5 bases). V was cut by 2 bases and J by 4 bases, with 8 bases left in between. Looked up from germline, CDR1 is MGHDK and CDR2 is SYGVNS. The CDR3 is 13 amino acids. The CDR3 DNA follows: TGTGCCAGCAGTGAAGTAGGGAGAGAGACCCAGTACTTC. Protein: CASSEVGRETQYF. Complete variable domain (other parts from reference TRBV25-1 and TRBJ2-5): EADIYQTPRYLVIGTGKKITLECSQTMGHDKMYWYQQDPGMELHLIHYSYGVNSTEKGDLSSESTVSRIRTEHFPLTLESARPSHTSQYLCASSEVGRETQYFGPGTRLLVL.

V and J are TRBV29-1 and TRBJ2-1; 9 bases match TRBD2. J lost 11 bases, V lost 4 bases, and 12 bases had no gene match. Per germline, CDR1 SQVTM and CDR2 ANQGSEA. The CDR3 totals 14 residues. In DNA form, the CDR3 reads TGCAGCGTTGCAATGGCTAGCGGGACTTATAAGCAGTTCTTC. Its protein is CSVAMASGTYKQFF.

Written as DNA, the CDR3 is TGTGCCAGCAGTTTCTTCCGGGGGGCGGCCAGCAATCAGCCCCAGCATTTT. As protein: CASSFFRGAASNQPQHF. The chain recombines TRBV28 with TRBJ1-5, with D perhaps TRBD1 (6 bases). Germline V CDR1 and CDR2: MDHEN, SYDVKM. V lost 3 bases and J 1 base, leaving 16 bases between the germline ends. This CDR3 spans 17 amino acids.

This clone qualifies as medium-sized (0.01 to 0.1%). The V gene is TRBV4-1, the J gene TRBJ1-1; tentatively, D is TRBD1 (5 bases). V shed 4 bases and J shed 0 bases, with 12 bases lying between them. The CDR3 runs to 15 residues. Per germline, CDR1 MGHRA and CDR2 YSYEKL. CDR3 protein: CASSRPGPMNTEAFF. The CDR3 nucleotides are TGCGCCAGCAGCCGACCGGGGCCCATGAACACTGAAGCTTTCTTT.

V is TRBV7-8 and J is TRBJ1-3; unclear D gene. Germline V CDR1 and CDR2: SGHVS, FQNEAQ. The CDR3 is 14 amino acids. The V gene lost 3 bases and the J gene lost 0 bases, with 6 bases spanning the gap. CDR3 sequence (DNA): TGTGCCAGCAGCTTGGGGTACTCTGGAAACACCATATATTTT. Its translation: CASSLGYSGNTIYF.

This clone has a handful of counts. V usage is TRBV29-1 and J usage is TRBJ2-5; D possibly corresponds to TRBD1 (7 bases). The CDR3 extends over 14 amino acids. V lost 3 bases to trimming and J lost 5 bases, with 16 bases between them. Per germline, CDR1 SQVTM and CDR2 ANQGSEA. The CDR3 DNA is TGCAGCGTTGAGGATGGACAGGCGGGGGAGACCCAGTACTTC. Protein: CSVEDGQAGETQYF.

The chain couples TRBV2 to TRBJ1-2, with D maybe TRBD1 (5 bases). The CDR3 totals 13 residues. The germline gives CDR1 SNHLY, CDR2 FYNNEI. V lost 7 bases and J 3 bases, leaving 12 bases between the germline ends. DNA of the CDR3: TGTGCCAGCATAAAAGGGACCGACTATGGCTACACCTTC. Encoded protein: CASIKGTDYGYTF.

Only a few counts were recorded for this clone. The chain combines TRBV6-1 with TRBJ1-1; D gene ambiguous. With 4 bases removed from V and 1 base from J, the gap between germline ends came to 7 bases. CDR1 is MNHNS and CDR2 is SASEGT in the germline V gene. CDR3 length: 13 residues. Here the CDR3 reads CASSAYRNTEAFF. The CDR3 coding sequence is TGTGCCAGCAGTGCATACAGGAACACTGAAGCTTTCTTT.

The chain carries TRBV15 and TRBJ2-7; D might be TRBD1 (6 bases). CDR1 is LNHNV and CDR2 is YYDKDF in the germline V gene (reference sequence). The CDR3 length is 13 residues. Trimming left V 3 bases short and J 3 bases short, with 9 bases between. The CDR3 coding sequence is TGTGCCACCAGCAGGGACAGCAACTACGAGCAGTACTTC. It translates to CATSRDSNYEQYF.

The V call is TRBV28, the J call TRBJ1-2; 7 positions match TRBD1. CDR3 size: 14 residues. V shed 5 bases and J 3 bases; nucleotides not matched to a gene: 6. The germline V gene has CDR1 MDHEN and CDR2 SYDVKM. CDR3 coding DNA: TGTGCCAGCAGTGCTCCGGGACAGTACTATGGCTACACCTTC. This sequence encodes CASSAPGQYYGYTF.

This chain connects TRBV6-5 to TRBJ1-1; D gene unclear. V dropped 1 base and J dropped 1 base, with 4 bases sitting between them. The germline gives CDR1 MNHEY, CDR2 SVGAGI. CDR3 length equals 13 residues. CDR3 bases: TGTGCCAGCAGTTACTTGGAGAACACTGAAGCTTTCTTT. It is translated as CASSYLENTEAFF.

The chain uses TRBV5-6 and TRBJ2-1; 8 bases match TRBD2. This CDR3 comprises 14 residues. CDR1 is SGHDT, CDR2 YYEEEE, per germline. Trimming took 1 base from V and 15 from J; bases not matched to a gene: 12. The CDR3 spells CASSLFQRESAGFF. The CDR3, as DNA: TGTGCCAGCAGCTTGTTCCAGCGGGAGAGCGCAGGGTTCTTC.

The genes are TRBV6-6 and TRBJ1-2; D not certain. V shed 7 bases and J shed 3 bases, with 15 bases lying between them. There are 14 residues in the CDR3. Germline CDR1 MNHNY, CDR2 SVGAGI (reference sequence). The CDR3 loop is CASIGNGEYYGYTF. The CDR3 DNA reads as TGTGCCAGCATAGGGAACGGAGAATACTATGGCTACACCTTC.

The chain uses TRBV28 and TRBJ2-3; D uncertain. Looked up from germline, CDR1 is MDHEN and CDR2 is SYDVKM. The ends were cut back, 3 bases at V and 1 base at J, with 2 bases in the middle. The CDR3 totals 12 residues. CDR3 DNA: TGTGCCAGCAGTTTCCGCACAGATACGCAGTATTTT. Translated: CASSFRTDTQYF.

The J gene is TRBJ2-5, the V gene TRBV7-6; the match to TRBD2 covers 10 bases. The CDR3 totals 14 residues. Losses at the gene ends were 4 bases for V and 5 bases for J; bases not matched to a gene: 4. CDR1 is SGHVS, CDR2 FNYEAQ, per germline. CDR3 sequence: CASSSLAGEETQYF. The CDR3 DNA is TGTGCCAGCAGCTCCCTAGCGGGAGAGGAGACCCAGTACTTC.

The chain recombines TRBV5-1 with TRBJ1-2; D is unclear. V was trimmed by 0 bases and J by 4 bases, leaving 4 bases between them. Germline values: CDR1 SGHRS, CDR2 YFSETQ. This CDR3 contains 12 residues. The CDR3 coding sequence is TGCGCCAGCAGCTTGGGGGGCTATGGCTACACCTTC. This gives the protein CASSLGGYGYTF.

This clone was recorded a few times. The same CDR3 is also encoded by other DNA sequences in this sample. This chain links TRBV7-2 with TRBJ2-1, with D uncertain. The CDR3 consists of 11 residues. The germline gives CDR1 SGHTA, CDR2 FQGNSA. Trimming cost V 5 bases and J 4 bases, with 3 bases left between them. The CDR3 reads CASSPYNEQFF. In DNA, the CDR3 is TGTGCCAGCAGCCCTTACAATGAGCAGTTCTTC. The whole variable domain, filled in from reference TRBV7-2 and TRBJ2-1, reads GAGVSQSPSNKVTEKGKDVELRCDPISGHTALYWYRQSLGQGLEFLIYFQGNSAPDKSGLPSDRFSAERTGGSVSTLTIQRTQQEDSAVYLCASSPYNEQFFGPGTRLTVL.

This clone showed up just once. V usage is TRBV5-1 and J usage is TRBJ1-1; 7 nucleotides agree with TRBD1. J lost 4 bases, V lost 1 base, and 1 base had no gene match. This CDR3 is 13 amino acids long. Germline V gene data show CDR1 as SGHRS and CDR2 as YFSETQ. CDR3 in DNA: TGCGCCAGCAGCTTGACAGGGGCCACTGAAGCTTTCTTT. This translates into CASSLTGATEAFF.

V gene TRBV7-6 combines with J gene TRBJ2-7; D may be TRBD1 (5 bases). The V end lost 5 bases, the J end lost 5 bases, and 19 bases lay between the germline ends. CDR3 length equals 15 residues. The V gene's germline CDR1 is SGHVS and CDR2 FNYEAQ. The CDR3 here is CASSTPGKSRNEQYF. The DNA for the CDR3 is TGTGCCAGCAGCACCCCAGGGAAGTCACGCAACGAGCAGTACTTC.

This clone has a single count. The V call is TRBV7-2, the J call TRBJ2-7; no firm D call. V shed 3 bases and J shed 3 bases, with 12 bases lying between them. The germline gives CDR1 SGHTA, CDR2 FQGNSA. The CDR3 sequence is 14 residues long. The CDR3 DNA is TGTGCCAGCAGCTTGCTAGTGGGCGGCTACGAGCAGTACTTC. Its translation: CASSLLVGGYEQYF. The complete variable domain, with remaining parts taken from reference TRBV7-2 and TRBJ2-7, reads GAGVSQSPSNKVTEKGKDVELRCDPISGHTALYWYRQSLGQGLEFLIYFQGNSAPDKSGLPSDRFSAERTGGSVSTLTIQRTQQEDSAVYLCASSLLVGGYEQYFGPGTRLTVT.

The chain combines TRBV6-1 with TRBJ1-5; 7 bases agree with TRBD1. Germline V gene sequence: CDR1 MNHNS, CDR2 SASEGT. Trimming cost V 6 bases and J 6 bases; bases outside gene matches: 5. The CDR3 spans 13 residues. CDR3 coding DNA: TGTGCCAGCAGCCGACAGGGCGGTCAGCCCCAGCATTTT. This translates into CASSRQGGQPQHF.

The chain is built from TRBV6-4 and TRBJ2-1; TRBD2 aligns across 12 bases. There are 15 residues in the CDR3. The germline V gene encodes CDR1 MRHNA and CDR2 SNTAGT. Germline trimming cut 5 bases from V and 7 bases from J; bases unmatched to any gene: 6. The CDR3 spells CASSRLAGDRNEQFF. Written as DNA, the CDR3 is TGTGCCAGCAGTCGACTAGCGGGGGATAGGAATGAGCAGTTCTTC.

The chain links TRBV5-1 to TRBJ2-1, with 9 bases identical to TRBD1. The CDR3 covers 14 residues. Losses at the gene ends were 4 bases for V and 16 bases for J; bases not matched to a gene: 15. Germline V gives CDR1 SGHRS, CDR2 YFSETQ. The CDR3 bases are TGCGCCAGCAGCCTGGGAAGTGGGGGACAGGGTTCCTTCTTC. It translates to CASSLGSGGQGSFF.

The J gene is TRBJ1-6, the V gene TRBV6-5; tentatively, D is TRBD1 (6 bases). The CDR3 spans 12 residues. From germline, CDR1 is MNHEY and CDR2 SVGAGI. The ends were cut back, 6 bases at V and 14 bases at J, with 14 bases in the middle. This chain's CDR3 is CASSQTGTTLHF. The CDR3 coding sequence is TGTGCCAGCAGCCAGACCGGGACAACCCTCCACTTT.

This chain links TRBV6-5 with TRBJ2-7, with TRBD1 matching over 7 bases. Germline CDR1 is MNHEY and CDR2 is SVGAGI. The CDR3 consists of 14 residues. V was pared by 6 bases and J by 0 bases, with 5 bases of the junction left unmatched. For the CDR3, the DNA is TGTGCCAGCAGATCCAACAGGGGCTCCTACGAGCAGTACTTC. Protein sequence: CASRSNRGSYEQYF.